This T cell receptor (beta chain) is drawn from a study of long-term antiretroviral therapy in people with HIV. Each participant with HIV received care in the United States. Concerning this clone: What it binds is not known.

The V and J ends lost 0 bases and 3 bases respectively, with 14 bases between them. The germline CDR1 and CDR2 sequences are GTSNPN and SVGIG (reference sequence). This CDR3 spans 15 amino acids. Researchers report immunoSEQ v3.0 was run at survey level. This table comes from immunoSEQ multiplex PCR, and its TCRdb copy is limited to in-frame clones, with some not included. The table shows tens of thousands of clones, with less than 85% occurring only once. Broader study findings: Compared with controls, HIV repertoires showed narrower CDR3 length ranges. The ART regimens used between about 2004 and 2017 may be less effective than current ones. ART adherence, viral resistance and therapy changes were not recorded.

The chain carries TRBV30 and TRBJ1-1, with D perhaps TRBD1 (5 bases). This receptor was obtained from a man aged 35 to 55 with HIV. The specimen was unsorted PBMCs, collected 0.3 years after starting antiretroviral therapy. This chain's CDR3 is CAWSVFPGRDTEAFF. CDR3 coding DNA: TGTGCCTGGAGTGTTTTTCCCGGCAGGGACACTGAAGCTTTCTTT.